This TCR beta chain comes out of a study of CXCR3-negative and CXCR3-positive naive CD8 T cells. Details on this clonotype: The antigen remains undetermined.

TRB cDNA libraries were made by UMI-labeled 5' RACE. Each CDR3 protein gets one entry in TCRdb, which reprocessed the 5' RACE reads and gives no DNA. Its table records approximately 100,000 distinct CDR3 sequences. CDR3 length: 14 amino acids. Germline values: CDR1 MGHRA, CDR2 YSYEKL. General observations from the study: TRB CDR3s of CXCR3-positive naive cells were more hydrophobic than those of CXCR3-negative naive cells.

The chain carries TRBV4-1 and TRBJ2-7; TCRdb's D call, TRBD1, is unchecked because there is no DNA. The sequenced material came from naive CXCR3+ CD8+ T cells from blood. Specified subset: CD45RO-CCR7+CD27+CD95- naive CD8+ T cells expressing CXCR3 (TNR3+). The clonotype comes from a human donor in good health. Some clones in this sample may be carry-over from other donors' samples. CDR3 loop: CASSQDPGDYEQYF.